What follows are 29 T cell receptor beta chains derived from one specimen sequenced in a study of cytomegalovirus exposure and HLA in healthy donors. It was with 60 Vbeta and 13 Jbeta primers that the PCR ran. Only in-frame clones appear in the TCRdb table, and some are missing; sequencing was by immunoSEQ multiplex PCR. The sample yields about 69,000 clones, just under 70% seen once. The sample comprised PBMCs. These receptors all stem from a woman in her 30s in good health and CMV-seronegative.

A few counts support this clone. The chain carries TRBV5-1 and TRBJ2-3, with TRBD2 identical over 7 bases. This CDR3 spans 15 amino acids. Trimming at V came to 0 bases and at J to 6 bases, leaving 7 bases not matched to a gene. Germline CDR1 reads SGHRS; CDR2 reads YFSETQ. The CDR3 DNA reads as TGCGCCAGCAGCTTGGGCTGGGGGGGAAGGGATACGCAGTATTTT. This translates into CASSLGWGGRDTQYF.

The CDR3 DNA sequence: TGTGCCAGCAGCTTGGCTCCAGGGCGGGAGGATCAGCCCCAGCATTTT. This translates into CASSLAPGREDQPQHF. The chain carries TRBV5-4 and TRBJ1-5; D is perhaps TRBD1 (5 bases). V lost 0 bases and J lost 5, with 15 bases in between. Germline V gives CDR1 SGHNT, CDR2 YYREEE (reference sequence). The CDR3 totals 16 residues.

J is TRBJ1-1 and V is TRBV9; 7 positions agree with TRBD1. The trim removed 2 bases at V and 7 bases at J, leaving 14 bases unmatched. Germline V gives CDR1 SGDLS, CDR2 YYNGEE. The CDR3 length is 16 residues. CDR3 amino acids: CASSVLSPGTVVEAFF. CDR3 bases: TGTGCCAGCAGCGTCCTTAGCCCCGGGACAGTAGTTGAAGCTTTCTTT. Full variable domain (remainder filled in from reference TRBV9 and TRBJ1-1): DSGVTQTPKHLITATGQRVTLRCSPRSGDLSVYWYQQSLDQGLQFLIQYYNGEERAKGNILERFSAQQFPDLHSELNLSSLELGDSALYFCASSVLSPGTVVEAFFGQGTRLTVV.

A few counts support this clone. The V call is TRBV2, the J call TRBJ2-6; the D gene is possibly TRBD2 (5 bases). V shed 6 bases and J shed 9 bases, with 12 bases lying between them. The CDR3 is 13 amino acids. CDR1 SNHLY and CDR2 FYNNEI come from the germline V gene. CDR3 bases: TGTGCCAGCAGATGGGAGTTGGGCAACGTCCTGACTTTC. Its protein product is CASRWELGNVLTF. Filled out from reference TRBV2 and TRBJ2-6, the complete variable domain reads EPEVTQTPSHQVTQMGQEVILRCVPISNHLYFYWYRQILGQKVEFLVSFYNNEISEKSEIFDDQFSVERPDGSNFTLKIRSTKLEDSAMYFCASRWELGNVLTFGAGSRLTVL.

The chain has TRBV18 and TRBJ2-7, with 10 bases identical to TRBD1. Germline values: CDR1 KGHSH, CDR2 LQKENI. The CDR3 runs to 17 residues. The ends lost 0 bases at V and 1 base at J; junction bases unmatched: 6. The CDR3 DNA is TGTGCCAGCTCACCACCGACAGGGGGCGCATCATCCTACGAGCAGTACTTC. Its translation is CASSPPTGGASSYEQYF.

This chain uses TRBV9 with TRBJ2-1; 8 nucleotides match TRBD2. V dropped 0 bases and J dropped 10; count of bases not matched to a gene: 15. From germline, CDR1 is SGDLS and CDR2 YYNGEE. This CDR3 contains 17 residues. The CDR3 sequence is CASSVGIRGGLLMEQFF. CDR3 DNA: TGTGCCAGCAGCGTAGGGATCCGGGGGGGCCTCCTTATGGAGCAGTTCTTC.

The chain couples TRBV10-3 to TRBJ2-1, with D perhaps matching TRBD2 (5 bases). Germline values: CDR1 ENHRY, CDR2 SYGVKD. The CDR3 is made up of 16 amino acids. Trimming pared 0 bases from V and 2 bases from J, leaving 11 bases between. CDR3 residues: CAISESISAPYNEQFF. The CDR3, as DNA: TGTGCCATCAGTGAGTCGATTAGCGCTCCCTACAATGAGCAGTTCTTC.

The chain carries TRBV7-9 and TRBJ1-2, with D possibly being TRBD1 (5 bases). Germline lookup yields CDR1 SEHNR and CDR2 FQNEAQ (reference sequence). Trimming removed 5 bases from V and 4 bases from J, with 11 bases in between. This CDR3 is built from 13 residues. CDR3 in amino acids: CASSPGTRYGYTF. The DNA of the CDR3 is TGTGCCAGCAGCCCCGGGACTCGCTATGGCTACACCTTC.

The V gene is TRBV6-6, the J gene TRBJ2-7, with TRBD1 matching over 8 bases. The CDR3 is 15 amino acids. Losses at the gene ends were 6 bases for V and 0 bases for J; bases not matched to a gene: 7. Germline V gives CDR1 MNHNY, CDR2 SVGAGI (reference sequence). CDR3 sequence (DNA): TGTGCCAGCAGAGTGACAGGGGCGGGCTCCTACGAGCAGTACTTC. Its translation: CASRVTGAGSYEQYF.

The chain links TRBV11-2 to TRBJ2-1; D gene unclear. Germline CDR1 reads SGHAT; CDR2 reads FQNNGV. This CDR3 spans 10 amino acids. The V gene lost 6 bases and the J gene lost 7 bases, with 4 bases spanning the gap. The CDR3 here is CASRANEQFF. DNA of the CDR3: TGTGCCAGCAGGGCTAATGAGCAGTTCTTC.

The V gene is TRBV19, the J gene TRBJ2-7; tentatively, D is TRBD1 (6 bases). V lost 4 bases and J 0 bases, leaving 13 bases between the germline ends. Germline V lookup: CDR1 LNHDA, CDR2 SQIVND (reference sequence). This CDR3 comprises 15 residues. This CDR3 is CASSNKGVSSYEQYF. CDR3 DNA: TGTGCCAGTAGTAACAAGGGGGTCTCCTCCTACGAGCAGTACTTC. The complete variable domain, with remaining parts taken from reference TRBV19 and TRBJ2-7, reads DGGITQSPKYLFRKEGQNVTLSCEQNLNHDAMYWYRQDPGQGLRLIYYSQIVNDFQKGDIAEGYSVSREKKESFPLTVTSAQKNPTAFYLCASSNKGVSSYEQYFGPGTRLTVT.

The chain joins TRBV29-1 to TRBJ1-2; tentative D call: TRBD1 (6 bases). The V gene's germline CDR1 is SQVTM and CDR2 ANQGSEA. The CDR3 is made up of 13 amino acids. V was pared by 6 bases and J by 1 base, with 12 bases between. Here the CDR3 DNA reads TGCAGCGTGAACAGGGTCCTTAACTATGGCTACACCTTC. Translation: CSVNRVLNYGYTF.

This chain links TRBV29-1 with TRBJ2-5; 11 nucleotides agree with TRBD1. This CDR3 comprises 14 residues. Germline-derived CDR1 and CDR2 are SQVTM and ANQGSEA. V lost 6 bases to trimming and J lost 6 bases; unmatched junction nucleotides: 9. The CDR3 here is CSVGLDRGPKTQYF. The CDR3 region has the DNA TGCAGCGTGGGCTTGGACAGGGGGCCTAAGACCCAGTACTTC.

This clone was counted between two and nine times. The chain uses TRBV5-5 and TRBJ2-5; TRBD1 might be the D (6 bases). The DNA end favors TRBJ2-7, so the J call may be wrong. In germline, CDR1 is SGHKS, CDR2 YYEKEE (reference sequence). There are 14 residues in the CDR3. CDR3 sequence reads: CASSLGQWSYEQYF. CDR3 coding DNA: TGTGCCAGCAGCCTGGGACAATGGTCCTACGAGCAGTACTTC.

The chain combines TRBV5-8 with TRBJ2-2, with D possibly matching TRBD2 (5 bases). V lost 0 bases and J 4 bases, leaving 10 bases between the germline ends. The CDR3 length is 15 residues. Germline assignment: CDR1 SGHTS and CDR2 YDEGEE. The CDR3 spells CASSLGQRGTGELFF. CDR3 DNA sequence: TGTGCCAGCAGCTTGGGACAACGGGGCACCGGGGAGCTGTTTTTT.

This clone has just a few counts. The rearrangement joins TRBV6-1 to TRBJ1-5; D is unresolved. V gave up 4 bases and J gave up 0 bases, with 13 bases separating them. CDR1 MNHNS and CDR2 SASEGT come from the germline V gene. This CDR3 has 16 amino acids. CDR3 sequence reads: CASSVITSNSNQPQHF. CDR3 bases: TGTGCCAGCAGTGTTATTACAAGTAATAGCAATCAGCCCCAGCATTTT.

The rearrangement joins TRBV19 to TRBJ1-4, with unresolved D. This CDR3 contains 15 residues. Per the germline V gene, CDR1 is LNHDA and CDR2 is SQIVND (reference sequence). Between the trimmed V and J ends, which lost 4 bases and 3 bases, there was a span of 12 bases. The CDR3 bases are TGTGCCAGTAGTAAAGGACTTTACTCTAATGAAAAACTGTTTTTT. It yields the protein CASSKGLYSNEKLFF.

The rearrangement links TRBV4-1 to TRBJ2-1, with 12 nucleotides matching TRBD1. The CDR3 consists of 17 residues. J was trimmed by 7 bases and V by 2 bases; bases with no gene match: 9. Germline V gene data show CDR1 as MGHRA and CDR2 as YSYEKL. CDR3 DNA sequence: TGCGCCAGCAGCCAACCGCTGAAGGGACAGGGGGCAAATGAGCAGTTCTTC. Amino acid sequence: CASSQPLKGQGANEQFF.

CDR3 amino acids: CASRNTGPPYEQYF. The CDR3 DNA reads TGTGCCAGCAGAAACACAGGGCCCCCCTACGAGCAGTACTTC. The chain is built from TRBV6-5 and TRBJ2-7; possible D gene TRBD1, 6 bases. The germline V gene encodes CDR1 MNHEY and CDR2 SVGAGI. CDR3 length: 14 residues. Trimming removed 6 bases from V and 2 bases from J, with 14 bases in between.

This chain's CDR3 is CASSLATGKSYNSPLHF. The CDR3 DNA reads TGCGCCAGCAGCTTGGCAACAGGGAAGTCCTATAATTCACCCCTCCACTTT. V usage is TRBV5-1 and J usage is TRBJ1-6; D might be TRBD1 (6 bases). The germline V gene has CDR1 SGHRS and CDR2 YFSETQ. The CDR3 spans 17 residues. The V and J ends lost 0 bases and 1 base respectively, with 11 bases between them.

This sequence joins TRBV9 and TRBJ1-2; 9 bases agree with TRBD1. Germline-derived CDR1 and CDR2 are SGDLS and YYNGEE. The CDR3 loop spans 15 amino acids. J was trimmed by 6 bases and V by 0 bases; bases with no gene match: 6. CDR3 DNA: TGTGCCAGCAGCGTAGCTCATGGACAGGGGAATGGCTACACCTTC. Translation: CASSVAHGQGNGYTF.

This clone was observed a few times. The V and J genes are TRBV11-2 and TRBJ1-1, with a weak D call TRBD1 (6 bases). Germline loops: CDR1 SGHAT, CDR2 FQNNGV. This CDR3 spans 15 amino acids. Trimming removed 5 bases from V and 1 base from J, with 14 bases in between. The CDR3 is CASSVRPGQNTEAFF. In nucleotides, the CDR3 is TGTGCCAGCAGCGTTCGTCCGGGACAGAACACTGAAGCTTTCTTT.

This clone appeared a few times. The chain couples TRBV5-1 to TRBJ2-2; 10 bases map to TRBD2. The CDR3 runs 16 residues. J lost 5 bases, V lost 5 bases, and 9 bases had no gene match. Looked up from germline, CDR1 is SGHRS and CDR2 is YFSETQ. In DNA form, the CDR3 reads TGCGCCAGCAGATCCTCAGCGGGGGGGCCGACCGGGGAGCTGTTTTTT. Protein product: CASRSSAGGPTGELFF.

The J gene is TRBJ2-5, the V gene TRBV7-7; 9 bases are a match to TRBD1. The germline V gene encodes CDR1 SSHAT and CDR2 FNYEAQ (reference sequence). The CDR3 has 12 residues. CDR3 residues: CASRDRGETQYF. The CDR3 DNA is TGTGCTAGCCGAGACAGGGGGGAGACCCAGTACTTC. Full variable domain (outside the CDR3, taken from reference TRBV7-7 and TRBJ2-5): GAGVSQSPRYKVTKRGQDVTLRCDPISSHATLYWYQQALGQGPEFLTYFNYEAQPDKSGLPSDRFSAERPEGSISTLTIQRTEQRDSAMYRCASRDRGETQYFGPGTRLLVL.

J is TRBJ2-5 and V is TRBV7-9; TRBD1 agrees at 7 bases. V shed 5 bases, J shed 1 base, and the junction held 7 bases outside the gene matches. The CDR3 is 15 residues long. CDR1 is SEHNR and CDR2 is FQNEAQ in the germline V gene (reference sequence). The CDR3 DNA follows: TGTGCCAGCAGCCCGAAGGGACAGCTCCAAGAGACCCAGTACTTC. Amino acid sequence: CASSPKGQLQETQYF.

A few counts support this clone. This rearrangement joins TRBV7-2 to TRBJ1-4, with 7 bases identical to TRBD1. J lost 3 bases, V lost 5 bases, and 3 bases had no gene match. The CDR3 sequence is 14 residues long. Germline assignment: CDR1 SGHTA and CDR2 FQGNSA. DNA for the CDR3: TGTGCCAGCAGCCAAGGGACAGCTAATGAAAAACTGTTTTTT. Translation gives CASSQGTANEKLFF.

This clone came up a few times. The rearrangement joins TRBV11-3 to TRBJ2-3; D perhaps matches TRBD2 (6 bases). V lost 5 bases to trimming and J lost 4 bases, with 13 bases between them. There are 14 residues in the CDR3. Germline V gene sequence: CDR1 SGHNT, CDR2 YENEEA. CDR3 sequence (DNA): TGTGCCAGCAGCCAAGGGTCTAGCGCAGATACGCAGTATTTT. Its translation is CASSQGSSADTQYF.

This clone was seen just once. The chain employs TRBV10-3 and TRBJ1-1; 10 bases map to TRBD1. In germline, CDR1 is ENHRY, CDR2 SYGVKD. The CDR3 extends over 19 amino acids. V lost 0 bases, J lost 1 base, and 11 bases stayed unmatched. The CDR3 DNA is TGTGCCATCAGTGAGTCGGGGGGACAGGGGTACGAAAAGAACACTGAAGCTTTCTTT. It specifies CAISESGGQGYEKNTEAFF.

As DNA, the CDR3 is TGTGCCAGCAGCCAAGATCTAATGGGACAGGGGATCCATGGCTACACCTTC. Translated, it gives CASSQDLMGQGIHGYTF. The chain links TRBV4-2 to TRBJ1-2; TRBD1 matches 10 bases. The CDR3 is made up of 17 amino acids. J gave up 6 bases and V 0 bases, and 10 bases lay outside the gene matches. Per the germline V gene, CDR1 is LGHNA and CDR2 is YNFKEQ.